This TCR beta chain originates from a study of siplizumab effects on memory and regulatory T cells. Study-wide results and limits: In siplizumab conditions, mappable alloreactive CD4+ clones averaged approximately 69% Treg-derived, against 25% to 30% in controls.

Per germline, CDR1 MGHRA and CDR2 YSYEKL. This CDR3 region has 15 residues. The V end was cut by 0 bases, the J end by 4 bases, with 13 bases between. Details on this clone: Its specificity is unknown.

Data came from immunoSEQ multiplex PCR; TCRdb stores just in-frame clones and leaves some out. This repertoire shows just over 60,000 clones, 79% found once; its top ten account for roughly 0.4%. This TCR came from a human donor in good health. The sample taken for sequencing was memory CD4+ T cells sorted from blood. The gene calls are TRBV4-1 and TRBJ2-7; no definite D call. CDR3 residues: CASSQEFTDRYEQYF. The CDR3 DNA reads TGCGCCAGCAGCCAAGAGTTTACAGATCGATACGAGCAGTACTTC.